The T cell receptor beta chain under discussion was sequenced for a study of shared clonotypes between healthy human individuals (TCRdb year 2020). At the level of the whole study: The cohort comprised two women and three men aged 18 to 49 years. For each donor, CD4 naive and CD4 memory were each run on three plates, CD8 naive on two plates, and CD8 memory on one plate. The study deeply sequenced blood TCR repertoires of about 5 healthy adults to estimate repertoire size and the extent of clonotype sharing between individuals. To increase sequencing depth and limit assay-specific biases, different laboratories used diverse techniques to prepare libraries and sequence TCR repertoires. Between about 0.8 and 9 billion PBMCs per donor were obtained by leukapheresis.

From the cysteine through the phenylalanine, the CDR3 covers 12 amino acids. Solely the CDR3 DNA is kept, with 36 bases framed from the first base. The germline V gene sets CDR1 to MDHEN and CDR2 to SYDVKM. V and J lose 6 bases and 6 bases, and a span of 12 bases separates them. As regards this clone: No cognate antigen has been identified for it. No much larger clone exists at a distance of one base, and base qualities are not known.

Using the deep immunoSEQ assay, multiplex PCR amplified TCR CDR3 regions from genomic DNA. For each cell subset, the extracted genomic DNA was distributed evenly across all wells of several immunoSEQ 96-well plates, and each plate served as one replicate. Each replicate PCR for sorted subsets received roughly 200 ng genomic DNA, equal to about 30,000 T cell genomes. Purified libraries were quantified with a Qubit 3.0 fluorometer, sized on a Bioanalyzer 2100, and re-quantified with the KAPA Library Quantification kit. Every immunoSEQ 96-well plate was sequenced on a dedicated single-read 150-cycle Illumina NextSeq 550 flow cell. The authors' analysis ran thus. Because the immunoSEQ output included only junctional sequences and no quality scores, the filtering could not be the same as the filtering used for full-length reads. To assign V/J genes and CDR3, sequences were annotated using PyIR, a Python wrapper for IgBLAST v1.9, with IMGT germline references. Reads with weak V/J assignments (E-value above 1e-6), missing CDR3, stop codons, out-of-frame junctions, or ambiguous translated residues were removed. A V3J clonotype was defined by an identical inferred V gene, J gene, and CDR3 amino acid sequence. The percentage overlap between two repertoires was calculated by dividing the number of shared unique clonotypes by the size of the smaller repertoire. Repertoire richness was assessed with RTK rarefaction, the Chao1 estimator, and Recon v2.1 estimates of unobserved clonotypes. Generation probabilities for all TCRbeta clonotypes obtained by the gDNA method from a handful of donors were computed using OLGA. What TCRdb holds here is the immuneACCESS table cut down to in-frame rearrangements. Part of the clones is not present; checked against another copy, under half of the missing clones reflect an unresolved V gene, and the others are unexplained. For V, J and clone size, that table is used; D and trimming come from the DNA. For this sample there are 650,000 to 750,000 clones; approximately 79% appear just once. The top ten clonotypes cover under 2% of the sample.

The research as a whole found: The genetic and exposure-history diversity represented was limited by the small number of donors. Rarefaction of sorted-subset datasets indicated incomplete sequencing despite the large sequencing depth. Sampling was limited to blood, and TCR repertoires in tissue likely differ from TCR repertoires in blood. Based on pairwise subsampling, the degree of clonotype sharing among donors was expected to be affected by sequencing depth. Naive subsets generally had larger estimated clonotype richness than memory subsets did. When a few donors were compared, the shared fraction of clonotypes was around 5.1% for naive CD4, around 3.5% for naive CD8, 2.3% for memory CD4, and around 0.4% for memory CD8. Clonotypes shared by all four sorted-subset donors showed higher generation probabilities than non-shared clonotypes.

Donors were healthy HIV-negative adults with no recently reported acute infections or vaccinations. Every donor was a Caucasian adult residing in Nashville, Tennessee, USA. CD4+ T cells were enriched through magnetic negative selection, after which naive cells were positively selected on CD45RA and the remaining negative fraction served as the memory subset. Blood was obtained by leukapheresis, after which PBMCs were separated by Ficoll-Histopaque density gradient centrifugation and cryopreserved in liquid nitrogen vapor phase. Purity and quantity of every magnetically sorted T cell population were checked by analytical flow cytometry. Genomic DNA was isolated from every sorted fraction and measured by UV absorbance on a Nanodrop 2000c.

This TCR was recovered from a young woman in good health. Sample: memory CD4+ T cells sorted from blood. The cell subset or site label on this specimen signifies: CD45RA-negative fraction. The sequence joins TRBV28 to TRBJ2-7; no confident D gene assignment can be made. The nucleotide sequence is given as TGTGCCAGCAGCCCTCTCGGTCGCGAGCAGTACTTC. Its protein reads: CASSPLGREQYF.